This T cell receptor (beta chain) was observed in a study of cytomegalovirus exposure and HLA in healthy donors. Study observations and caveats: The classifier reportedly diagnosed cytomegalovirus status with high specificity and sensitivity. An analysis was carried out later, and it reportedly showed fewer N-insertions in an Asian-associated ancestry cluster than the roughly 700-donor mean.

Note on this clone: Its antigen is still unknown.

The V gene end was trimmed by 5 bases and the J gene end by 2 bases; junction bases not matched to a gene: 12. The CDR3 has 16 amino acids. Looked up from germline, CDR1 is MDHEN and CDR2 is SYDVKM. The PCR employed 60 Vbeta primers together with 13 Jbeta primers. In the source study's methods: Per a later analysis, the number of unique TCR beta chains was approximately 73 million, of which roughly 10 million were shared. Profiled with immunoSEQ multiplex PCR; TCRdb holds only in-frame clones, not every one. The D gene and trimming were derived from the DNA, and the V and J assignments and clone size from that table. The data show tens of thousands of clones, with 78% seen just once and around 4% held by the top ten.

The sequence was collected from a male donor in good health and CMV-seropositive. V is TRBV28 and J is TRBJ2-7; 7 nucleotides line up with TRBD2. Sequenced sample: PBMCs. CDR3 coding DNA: TGTGCCAGCAGTGGATTTGGGACTACAAACACCTACGAGCAGTACTTC. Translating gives CASSGFGTTNTYEQYF.